This T cell receptor beta chain was sequenced for a study of blood T cell repertoires in COVID-19. About the research overall: Sample material is recorded as cDNA or gDNA derived from T cells, B-cell-depleted T cells, or PBMCs.

This CDR3 is 13 amino acids long. From germline, CDR1 is MDHEN and CDR2 SYDVKM. After removal of 6 bases from V and 7 bases from J, the junction contained 6 bases not matched to a gene. Profiling relied on immunoSEQ multiplex PCR, and the TCRdb table lists in-frame clones only, not all of them. The sample lists 200,000 to 250,000 clones; approximately 83% were seen once. Sequencing used peripheral blood. The V gene is TRBV28, the J gene TRBJ1-2; 9 bases agree with TRBD1. The sequence was obtained from a woman aged 50 to 65 with acute or convalescent COVID-19. CDR3 loop: CASRLQGAGGYTF. The CDR3, as DNA: TGTGCCAGCAGATTACAGGGGGCGGGTGGCTACACCTTC.